These T cell receptor beta chains were read from a single sample in a study of T cell repertoires in cytomegalovirus infection. One entry per CDR3 protein results from TCRdb running MiXCR on the reads. The sample yields about 300,000 distinct CDR3 sequences, approximately 8.9% seen once. The sample consisted of PBMCs. The receptors derive from a human donor in good health (CMV status not recorded). Some clones in this sample may be carry-over from other donors' samples. Each CDR3 is given with its conserved first and last residue. Each record gives: J gene, V gene, D gene, clone size, CDR3 DNA, CDR3 protein. The D gene is left open where the match is weak. Clone size is stated in some rows and not others, as once, few, many or a class when expanded.

>TRBJ1-1|TRBV7-6|-|many
TGTGCCAGCAGCTTAGATGTGAACACTGAAGCTTTCTTT
CASSLDVNTEAFF
>TRBJ1-1|TRBV29-1|-|many
TGCAGCGTTGAAGGGACAGAGAACACTGAAGCTTTCTTT
CSVEGTENTEAFF
>TRBJ1-6|TRBV19|-|-
TGTGCCAGTAACTGGCAGGGTAATTCACCCCTCCACTTT
CASNWQGNSPLHF
>TRBJ2-6|TRBV20-1|-|-
TGCAGCGCGAAGGGCTCTGGGGCCAACGTCCTGACTTTC
CSAKGSGANVLTF
>TRBJ2-3|TRBV20-1|TRBD1|-
TGCAGTGCTAGATCTGGACAGGAACCCACAGATACGCAGTATTTT
CSARSGQEPTDTQYF
>TRBJ2-5|TRBV11-1|TRBD2|many
TGTGCCAGCAGCTTAGAAGAACTAGCGGGGGCGACCCAGTACTTC
CASSLEELAGATQYF
>TRBJ2-1|TRBV20-1|TRBD1|many
TGCAGTGCTTCGGACAGGGGTATGGGGAATGAGCAGTTCTTC
CSASDRGMGNEQFF
>TRBJ1-6|TRBV2|-|many
TGTGCCAGCAGTGGAAGGACCCCTTATAATTCACCCCTCCACTTT
CASSGRTPYNSPLHF
>TRBJ2-2|TRBV20-1|-|many
TGCAGTGCTAGACAGACGAACACCGGGGAGCTGTTTTTT
CSARQTNTGELFF
>TRBJ2-3|TRBV15|-|many
TGTGCCACCAGCATGGACCGCCCCACAGATACGCAGTATTTT
CATSMDRPTDTQYF
>TRBJ1-4|TRBV28|-|many
TGTGCCAGCAGATCCGGATCTAGAGGCGAAAAACTGTTTTTT
CASRSGSRGEKLFF
>TRBJ2-5|TRBV6-6|TRBD2|many
TGTGCCAGCAGTTACTTCGAGGCTAGCGGGCCCAGTCTTCCAACCCAGTACTTC
CASSYFEASGPSLPTQYF
>TRBJ1-2|TRBV20-1|TRBD1|many
TGCAGTGCTAGGATTGGAGACAGGGGGCTGGTGGACTATGGCTACACCTTC
CSARIGDRGLVDYGYTF
>TRBJ2-5|TRBV6-4|-|many
TGTGCCAGCATGGGGCCGAACCAAGAGACCCAGTACTTC
CASMGPNQETQYF
>TRBJ1-6|TRBV3-1|-|many
TGTGCCAGCAGCCCGGACACGCGGTCACCCCTCCACTTT
CASSPDTRSPLHF
>TRBJ2-1|TRBV10-3|TRBD2|many
TGTGCCATCAGGGCCGGGACTAGCGGGGGGCGATCCTACAATGAGCAGTTCTTC
CAIRAGTSGGRSYNEQFF
>TRBJ2-5|TRBV28|-|-
TGTGCCAGCAGTCCCCCGGTGGGGGAGACCCAGTACTTC
CASSPPVGETQYF
>TRBJ2-3|TRBV2|-|many
TGTGCCAGCAGTACAGGGAACAGCACAGATACGCAGTATTTT
CASSTGNSTDTQYF
>TRBJ2-3|TRBV20-1|-|many
TGCAGTGTCCGCCGGAGTGGCACAGATACGCAGTATTTT
CSVRRSGTDTQYF
>TRBJ1-2|TRBV29-1|-|many
TGCAGCGTCCCGGGGGGGGCTTCTAACTATGGCTACACCTTC
CSVPGGASNYGYTF
>TRBJ2-1|TRBV7-2|-|many
TGTGCCAGCAGCCCTCACCCCCGCTCCTACAATGAGCAGTTCTTC
CASSPHPRSYNEQFF
>TRBJ2-2|TRBV28|-|-
TGTGCCAGCAGTCCACAATACGGGACCGGGGAGCTGTTTTTT
CASSPQYGTGELFF
>TRBJ1-1|TRBV7-2|-|many
TGTGCCAGCAGCTTACACTCGGGCACGGCTGAAGCTTTCTTT
CASSLHSGTAEAFF
>TRBJ1-1|TRBV29-1|-|-
TGCAGCGTTGGTCTCCGGGCAGCCCTGAACACTGAAGCTTTCTTT
CSVGLRAALNTEAFF
>TRBJ2-7|TRBV6-2/TRBV6-3|TRBD2|-
TGTGCCACCAGGCGGCTAGCGGGCGTCTCCTACGAGCAGTACTTC
CATRRLAGVSYEQYF
>TRBJ2-7|TRBV7-9|-|many
TGTGCCAGCAGCTTAGAGCCTGAAAACTACGAGCAGTACTTC
CASSLEPENYEQYF
>TRBJ1-1|TRBV28|-|-
TGTGCCAGCAGTTTACCAGGCCATGAAGCTTTCTTT
CASSLPGHEAFF
>TRBJ1-5|TRBV6-5|-|few
TGTGCCAGCAGCCCCTTCAGGGATAGCAATCAGCCCCAGCATTTT
CASSPFRDSNQPQHF
>TRBJ1-1|TRBV2|-|few
TGTGCCAGCAGTGAGAGGGGCAGGGGTAGGACTGAAGCTTTCTTT
CASSERGRGRTEAFF
>TRBJ1-5|TRBV6-5|-|many
TGTGCCAGCAGTTACAGGGGAGGCGGCAATCAGCCCCAGCATTTT
CASSYRGGGNQPQHF
>TRBJ1-3|TRBV20-1|-|few
TGCAGTGCTAGAGATGGCCCCGCAGACACCATATATTTT
CSARDGPADTIYF
>TRBJ2-7|TRBV5-5|TRBD2|many
TGTGCCAGCATCCCATGGACTAGCGGGGGCGAGCAGTACTTC
CASIPWTSGGEQYF
>TRBJ1-1|TRBV6-5|-|many
TGTGCCAGCAGTTACTTATCGGGCACTGAAGCTTTCTTT
CASSYLSGTEAFF
>TRBJ1-2|TRBV14|-|-
TGTGCCAGCAGCCAAGCAGCGTCAGCGTATGGCTACACCTTC
CASSQAASAYGYTF
>TRBJ2-3|TRBV10-3|-|-
TGTGCCATCAGTGCGTGGACAGAGACCACAGATACGCAGTATTTT
CAISAWTETTDTQYF
>TRBJ1-5|TRBV12-3/TRBV12-4|-|few
TGTGCCAGCAGTTTGGGGGTAGACCAGCCCCAGCATTTT
CASSLGVDQPQHF
>TRBJ1-5|TRBV7-6|-|many
TGTGCCAGCAGCTTAGCGGAAGGGCAGCCCCAGCATTTT
CASSLAEGQPQHF
>TRBJ2-1|TRBV6-2/TRBV6-3|TRBD2|many
TGTGCCAGCAAAGGGACTAGCGGGAACACAGAGCAGTTCTTC
CASKGTSGNTEQFF
>TRBJ1-5|TRBV7-4|-|many
TGTGCCAGCAGCTTCAATCAGCCCCAGCATTTT
CASSFNQPQHF
>TRBJ1-2|TRBV24-1|-|many
TGTGCCACCAGTGTCGGAGGCGACTATGGCTACACCTTC
CATSVGGDYGYTF
>TRBJ2-2|TRBV4-3|TRBD1|-
TGCGCCAGCAGCCGAGTGTCCGGGACAGGGGGCTTTGCCGGGGAGCTGTTTTTT
CASSRVSGTGGFAGELFF
>TRBJ2-1|TRBV3-1|-|-
TGTGCCAGCAGTCCTCGGCAGAGCTCCTACAATGAGCAGTTCTTC
CASSPRQSSYNEQFF
>TRBJ1-2|TRBV7-9|-|few
TGTGCCAGCAGCTTAGCCGACGGACGGCTTAACTATGGCTACACCTTC
CASSLADGRLNYGYTF
>TRBJ2-3|TRBV15|-|few
TGTGCCACCAGTATTTCCTTTACGCAGTATTTT
CATSISFTQYF
>TRBJ2-6|TRBV5-6|-|few
TGTGCCAGCAGACGTCCCGGGACGGCCTCTGGGGCCAACGTCCTGACTTTC
CASRRPGTASGANVLTF
>TRBJ1-1|TRBV20-1|TRBD1|few
TGCAGTGCTAGTGCTGGGACAGCCAACACTGAAGCTTTCTTT
CSASAGTANTEAFF
>TRBJ2-4|TRBV28|-|many
TGTGCCAGCAGCACCGCATCGGGGGTGAAAATAGCCAAAAACATTCAGTACTTC
CASSTASGVKIAKNIQYF
>TRBJ2-5|TRBV29-1|TRBD1|many
TGCACCACAGGGGGGGAGACCCAGTACTTC
CTTGGETQYF
>TRBJ1-4|TRBV20-1|TRBD1|many
TGCAGTGCTTCTGAAATCCCACCGGGACAGAGGGATGAAAAACTGTTTTTT
CSASEIPPGQRDEKLFF
>TRBJ2-1|TRBV29-1|-|-
TGCAGCGTTGAATTAAGTTACAATGAGCAGTTCTTC
CSVELSYNEQFF
>TRBJ1-2|TRBV5-5|-|-
TGTGCCAGCAGCTTGATCTTTACAGATGGCAGGGAAGACTATGGCTACACCTTC
CASSLIFTDGREDYGYTF
>TRBJ2-2|TRBV2|-|many
TGTGCCAGCAGCTGGGAGAGGGCCTTCACCGGGGAGCTGTTTTTT
CASSWERAFTGELFF
>TRBJ1-1|TRBV28|-|many
TGTGCCAGCACCTTCGAGGGTGGGATGAACACTGAAGCTTTCTTT
CASTFEGGMNTEAFF
>TRBJ2-1|TRBV18|TRBD1|many
TGTGCCAGCTCACCACTCCGGGACAGGACCTACAATGAGCAGTTCTTC
CASSPLRDRTYNEQFF
>TRBJ1-2|TRBV28|-|many
TGTGCCAGCAGTTTGGGCGCCGGGGTCAATGGCTACACCTTC
CASSLGAGVNGYTF
>TRBJ1-2|TRBV12-3/TRBV12-4|TRBD1|few
TGTGCCAGCAGTTTAGCGAGGACAGGGCCCGGCTACACCTTC
CASSLARTGPGYTF
>TRBJ2-2|TRBV2|TRBD1|-
TGTGCCAGCAGTTTGAGGGACAGGATCACCGGGGAGCTGTTTTTT
CASSLRDRITGELFF
>TRBJ1-2|TRBV10-3|-|few
TGTGCCATCGCTGGGCCCGGGGATGGCTACACCTTC
CAIAGPGDGYTF
>TRBJ2-5|TRBV6-2/TRBV6-3|-|-
TGTGCCAGCAGGGGTACTACCGAGGAGACCCAGTACTTC
CASRGTTEETQYF
>TRBJ1-1|TRBV7-6|-|many
TGTGCCAGCAGCTTAGATGGCAGGGGAGAAACTGAAGCTTTCTTT
CASSLDGRGETEAFF